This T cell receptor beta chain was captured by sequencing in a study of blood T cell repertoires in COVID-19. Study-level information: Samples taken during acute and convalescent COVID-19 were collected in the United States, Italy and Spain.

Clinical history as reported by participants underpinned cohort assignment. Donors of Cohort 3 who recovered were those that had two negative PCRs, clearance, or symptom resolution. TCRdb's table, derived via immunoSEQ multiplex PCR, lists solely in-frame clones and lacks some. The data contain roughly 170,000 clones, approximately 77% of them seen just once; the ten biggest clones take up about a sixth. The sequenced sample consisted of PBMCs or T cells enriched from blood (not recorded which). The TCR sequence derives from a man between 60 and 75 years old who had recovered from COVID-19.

DNA for the CDR3: TGTGCCAGCTCACCAATAAAGATCAGTGGCCAAAAAGAGACCCAGTACTTC. This sequence encodes CASSPIKISGQKETQYF. V usage is TRBV18 and J usage is TRBJ2-5; D uncertain. Germline V gene sequence: CDR1 KGHSH, CDR2 LQKENI. The CDR3 consists of 17 residues. With 2 bases removed from V and 3 bases from J, the gap between germline ends came to 19 bases.